These 14 T cell receptor beta chains share one sample of origin, sequenced in a study of shared clonotypes between healthy human individuals. Profiled with immunoSEQ multiplex PCR; TCRdb holds only in-frame clones, not every one. The table records roughly 2.4 million clones, 95% of them present only once. Sequenced sample: naive CD4+ T cells sorted from blood. Noted subset: CD45RA+ positively selected. All receptors derive from a young man in good health.

This clone is a singleton in its sample. The chain has TRBV28 and TRBJ2-3; 11 bases match TRBD2. The length of the CDR3 is 17 residues. After removal of 6 bases from V and 0 bases from J, the junction contained 8 bases not matched to a gene. The V gene's germline CDR1 is MDHEN and CDR2 SYDVKM. The CDR3 spells CASRASGGTTSTDTQYF. As DNA, the CDR3 is TGTGCCAGCAGGGCTAGCGGGGGGACAACTAGCACAGATACGCAGTATTTT.

This rearrangement joins TRBV7-6 to TRBJ2-3; D is uncertain. The germline V gene encodes CDR1 SGHVS and CDR2 FNYEAQ. The V end was cut by 5 bases, the J end by 4 bases, with 10 bases between. The CDR3 has 13 residues. The chain's CDR3 is CASSGRSPDTQYF. The CDR3 DNA reads TGTGCCAGCAGCGGACGGAGCCCAGATACGCAGTATTTT.

The chain uses TRBV4-1 and TRBJ1-5, with D possibly being TRBD1 (6 bases). Trimming stripped 1 base from V and 5 bases from J, with 9 bases between. The V gene's germline CDR1 is MGHRA and CDR2 YSYEKL. The CDR3 spans 14 residues. Here the CDR3 DNA reads TGCGCCAGCAGCCAAGGGCACAGGGATCAGCCCCAGCATTTT. It translates to CASSQGHRDQPQHF.

This clone appeared once. CDR3 residues: CSVENPLSSYNEQFF. The CDR3 DNA reads as TGCAGCGTTGAAAACCCCTTGAGCTCCTACAATGAGCAGTTCTTC. The chain carries TRBV29-1 and TRBJ2-1; D remains ambiguous. This CDR3 comprises 15 residues. Deletions cut 2 bases from V and 0 bases from J, with 11 bases between. Germline-derived CDR1 and CDR2 are SQVTM and ANQGSEA.

This chain uses TRBV10-3 with TRBJ1-1, with TRBD1 as a possible D gene (5 bases). The V and J ends lost 4 bases and 1 base respectively, with 10 bases between them. Germline-derived CDR1 and CDR2 are ENHRY and SYGVKD. The CDR3 spans 14 residues. The CDR3 DNA reads as TGTGCCATCAGTGTCGACAGCGCGAACACTGAAGCTTTCTTT. Its protein product is CAISVDSANTEAFF.

The chain combines TRBV11-2 with TRBJ2-3; 7 bases fit TRBD1. Germline V gene lookup returns CDR1 SGHAT and CDR2 FQNNGV. The junction had 4 bases not matched to a gene; V was cut back by 5 bases and J by 2 bases. The CDR3 has 14 residues. The CDR3 DNA reads TGTGCCAGCAGCATTACAGGGGCCACAGATACGCAGTATTTT. Its translation: CASSITGATDTQYF.

Of note for this clone: The sample carries other DNA sequences with the same CDR3. The chain joins TRBV9 to TRBJ2-4; no clear D. Germline V gene data show CDR1 as SGDLS and CDR2 as YYNGEE. The V gene lost 0 bases and the J gene lost 0 bases, with 4 bases spanning the gap. The CDR3 spans 14 residues. CDR3 DNA: TGTGCCAGCAGCGTAGGGGCAGCCAAAAACATTCAGTACTTC. Amino acid sequence: CASSVGAAKNIQYF.

The V gene is TRBV6-6, the J gene TRBJ2-1, with 11 bases aligning to TRBD1. The ends lost 5 bases at V and 7 bases at J; junction bases unmatched: 7. In germline, CDR1 is MNHNY, CDR2 SVGAGI (reference sequence). CDR3 length equals 15 residues. CDR3 DNA sequence: TGTGCCAGCAGTCCCCCGGACAGGGGGCTTAATGAGCAGTTCTTC. This gives the protein CASSPPDRGLNEQFF.

As for this clone: Other nucleotide sequences in the sample specify the same CDR3. The J gene is TRBJ2-6, the V gene TRBV14; D is uncertain. The CDR3 is 13 residues long. V lost 6 bases to trimming and J lost 0 bases, with 3 bases between them. Germline V gene data show CDR1 as SGHDN and CDR2 as FVKESK. The DNA for the CDR3 is TGTGCCAGCAGGAGCTCTGGGGCCAACGTCCTGACTTTC. It yields the protein CASRSSGANVLTF.

This rearrangement joins TRBV5-6 to TRBJ2-2, with TRBD2 matching over 8 bases. The CDR3 loop spans 16 amino acids. Germline CDR1 SGHDT, CDR2 YYEEEE. The junction had 5 bases not matched to a gene; V was cut back by 3 bases and J by 1 base. The CDR3 nucleotides are TGTGCCAGCAGCTCACCAAGCGGGGGGAACACCGGGGAGCTGTTTTTT. Translation: CASSSPSGGNTGELFF.

The chain uses TRBV5-1 and TRBJ2-1; 11 bases are a match to TRBD1. The CDR3 has 16 amino acids. Germline loops: CDR1 SGHRS, CDR2 YFSETQ. V dropped 0 bases and J dropped 8; count of bases not matched to a gene: 7. The CDR3 protein is CASSLGPGQGEYEQFF. Here the CDR3 DNA reads TGCGCCAGCAGCTTGGGACCGGGACAGGGGGAGTATGAGCAGTTCTTC.

The chain combines TRBV7-2 with TRBJ2-3; TRBD1 agrees at 7 bases. Trimming at V came to 0 bases and at J to 4 bases, leaving 4 bases not matched to a gene. This CDR3 has 15 residues. CDR1 is SGHTA and CDR2 is FQGNSA in the germline V gene. The CDR3 nucleotides are TGTGCCAGCAGCTTAGCACCCCAGGGGGCAGATACGCAGTATTTT. This encodes CASSLAPQGADTQYF.

This clone was observed a single time. The CDR3, as DNA: TGTGCCAGCAGCTTAGGCGCACAGGGTATCATCACCGAGCAGTACTTC. This translates into CASSLGAQGIITEQYF. This chain joins TRBV7-6 and TRBJ2-7; D is perhaps TRBD1 (6 bases). Germline CDR1 is SGHVS and CDR2 is FNYEAQ. Between the trimmed V and J ends, which lost 1 base and 6 bases, there was a span of 19 bases. The CDR3 is made up of 16 amino acids.

V usage is TRBV6-1 and J usage is TRBJ2-7; 9 bases line up with TRBD2. CDR1 is MNHNS, CDR2 SASEGT, per germline. This CDR3 is built from 13 residues. V trimming: 7 bases; J trimming: 6 bases; junction bases outside the gene matches: 7. This CDR3 is CASKEAGGGEQYF. The CDR3 DNA follows: TGTGCCAGCAAAGAAGCGGGAGGCGGCGAGCAGTACTTC.